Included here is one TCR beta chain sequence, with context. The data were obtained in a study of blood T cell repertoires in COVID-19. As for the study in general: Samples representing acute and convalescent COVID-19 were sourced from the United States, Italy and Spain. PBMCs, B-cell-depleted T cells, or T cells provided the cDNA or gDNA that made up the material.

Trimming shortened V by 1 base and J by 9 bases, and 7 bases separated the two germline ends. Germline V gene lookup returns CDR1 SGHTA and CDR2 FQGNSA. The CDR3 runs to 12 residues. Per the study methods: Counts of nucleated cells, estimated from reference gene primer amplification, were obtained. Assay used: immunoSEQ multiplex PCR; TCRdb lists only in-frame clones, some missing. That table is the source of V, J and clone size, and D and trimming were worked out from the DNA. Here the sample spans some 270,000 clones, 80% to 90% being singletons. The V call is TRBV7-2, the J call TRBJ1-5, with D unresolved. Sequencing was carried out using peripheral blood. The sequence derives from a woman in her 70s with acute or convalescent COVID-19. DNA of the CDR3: TGTGCCAGCAGCTTAGAAGCGCGGCCCCAGCATTTT. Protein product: CASSLEARPQHF.